This T cell receptor (beta chain) was captured by sequencing in a study of CD8 T cells in Susac syndrome. Study-wide context: At blood draw, Susac syndrome patients were therapy-naive, on corticosteroids, or on intravenous immunoglobulin alone.

High-throughput TCR beta sequencing covered peripheral CD8+ and CD4+ T cells. Reverse transcription used about 0.45 to 1 ug RNA and random hexamers. Amplification of TCR beta CDR3 across 54 Vbeta and 13 Jbeta was performed with immunoSEQ multiplex PCR. TCRdb called the immunoSEQ multiplex PCR reads again in MiXCR, with one record for every CDR3 protein. The data contain about 85,000 distinct CDR3 sequences, more than 85% of them singletons. After removal of 5 bases from V and 9 bases from J, the junction contained 6 bases not matched to a gene. The CDR3 sequence is 13 residues long. Per the germline V gene, CDR1 is PRHDT and CDR2 is FYEKMQ (reference sequence).

Material: CD8+ T cells from PBMCs. This chain links TRBV13 with TRBJ2-1; 8 nucleotides align to TRBD1. The TCR sequence derives from a human donor with Susac syndrome. CDR3 bases: TGTGCCAGCAGCCCCGACAGGGGAGGTGAGCAGTTCTTC. Protein: CASSPDRGGEQFF.